These T cell receptor beta chains were read from a single sample in a study of cytomegalovirus exposure and HLA in healthy donors. Only in-frame clones appear in the TCRdb table, and some are missing; sequencing was by immunoSEQ multiplex PCR. Among under 100,000 clones listed, approximately 96% were seen once. Sequenced sample: PBMCs. Source of these receptors: a man aged 18-30 years in good health and CMV-seronegative. Each CDR3 is given without its conserved first and last residue.

V	J	length	CDR3
TRBV28	TRBJ2-1	16	ASSSSNFAGTPYNEQF
TRBV7-8	TRBJ2-1	12	ASSLSGGNDEQF
TRBV28	TRBJ2-7	13	ASSFGDRDDNEQY
TRBV15	TRBJ2-3	12	ATSRVAGTDTQY
TRBV19	TRBJ2-3	13	ASSSRRGSTDTQY
TRBV27	TRBJ1-5	14	ASRPDGGYSNQPQH
TRBV9	TRBJ2-6	17	ASSVAISGRLSGANVLT
TRBV7-2	TRBJ1-2	11	ASSLFDGYGYT
TRBV27	TRBJ2-1	12	ASSFAGAINEQF
TRBV28	TRBJ2-7	11	ASSPGQGYEQY
TRBV5-1	TRBJ2-2	13	ASSGGLADTGELF
TRBV11-3	TRBJ2-1	11	ASSLVPYNEQF
TRBV4-3	TRBJ2-1	13	ASSLSSGRTNEQF
TRBV5-1	TRBJ1-1	12	ASSLEWTNAEAF
TRBV27	TRBJ2-2	16	ASTPRQEANRNTGELF
TRBV28	TRBJ2-2	13	ASSPAGLNTGELF
TRBV4-1	TRBJ2-2	12	ASSFSPRTGELF
TRBV7-9	TRBJ2-1	11	ASSLVGRNEQF